The TCR beta chain under discussion was sequenced for a study of CD8 T cells in Susac syndrome. Broader study findings: Among people with Susac, CD8+ clonal expansion was greatest in TEMRA cells and active patients. Across the total CD8+ repertoires, under 20 Susac-specific public clones were found. The CD8+ TEMRA repertoires yielded about five such clones.

With regard to this clonotype: Its antigen is unidentified.

Negative isolation was used for CD8+ and CD4+ T cells, and FACS enrichment was applied to TEMRA cells. Random hexamers were used to reverse transcribe the RNA input (about 0.5 to 1 ug). An immunoSEQ multiplex PCR generated amplified TCR beta CDR3 products spanning 54 Vbeta and 13 Jbeta. TCRdb passed the immunoSEQ multiplex PCR reads through MiXCR, listing each CDR3 protein once. The profile shows 95,000 to 150,000 distinct CDR3 sequences, roughly 94% of them singletons. The sequencing sample was made of CD8+ T cells from PBMCs. This clonotype was obtained from a human donor with Susac syndrome.

The CDR3 is CASIYTGNTIYF. CDR3 sequence (DNA): TGTGCCAGCATCTATACTGGAAACACCATATATTTT. The gene calls are TRBV7-9 and TRBJ1-3; the D is unclear. Germline CDR1 is SEHNR and CDR2 is FQNEAQ (reference sequence). V dropped 7 bases and J dropped 2 bases, with 6 bases sitting between them. This CDR3 contains 12 residues.